This TCR beta chain was observed in a study of T cell responses to AZD1222 COVID-19 vaccine. Profiled with immunoSEQ multiplex PCR; TCRdb holds only in-frame clones, not every one. The sample comprises approximately 190,000 clones, roughly 92% of which are singletons, and 1% to 1.5% rests with the top ten. CDR3 length: 18 amino acids. CDR1 LGHNA and CDR2 YNFKEQ come from the germline V gene. Between the trimmed V and J ends, which lost 1 base and 2 bases, there was a span of 19 bases. This TCR came from an adult in good health. Source: peripheral blood, taken on day 0 of AZD1222 vaccination. The gene calls are TRBV4-2 and TRBJ2-3; tentatively, D is TRBD1 (6 bases). CDR3 coding DNA: TGTGCCAGCAGCCAAGCCCTTTTAGCTGGGGGCGTCACAGATACGCAGTATTTT. It encodes CASSQALLAGGVTDTQYF.